One and the same sample provided the 14 T cell receptor beta chains below, sequenced in a study of tumor and adjacent non-tumor tissue in lung cancer. TCRbeta libraries were built with three rounds of nested PCR, modified from ARM-PCR. TCRdb processed the multiplex PCR reads anew with MiXCR; each CDR3 protein has one entry. The profile shows fewer than 120,000 distinct CDR3 sequences, approximately 84% of them singletons. This sample's RNA came from whole unsorted tissue. What was sequenced was lung tumor tissue. These receptor sequences come from a man between 65 and 80 years old with non-small cell lung cancer.

About this clonotype: The junction departs from the called germline gene at one end, perhaps through a read error. This chain links TRBV28 with TRBJ2-7; TRBD2 matches 12 bases. The germline CDR1 and CDR2 sequences are MDHEN and SYDVKM. CDR3 length: 19 amino acids. The CDR3, as DNA: TGTGCCAGCAGCCGTAAAAACCCCTGGGCTAGCGGGAGGGTCCACGAGGAGTACTTC. Translating gives CASSRKNPWASGRVHEEYF.

About this clonotype itself: One end of the junction fails to match germline, which may point to a read error. The chain joins TRBV10-3 to TRBJ2-6; a possible D gene is TRBD2 (6 bases). There are 17 residues in the CDR3. Germline CDR1 reads ENHRY; CDR2 reads SYGVKD. CDR3 amino acids: CAISLSSGESGANVLTF. The CDR3 coding sequence is TGCGCCATCAGCCTGAGTAGCGGAGAATCTGGGGCCAACGTCCTGACTTTC.

The CDR3 reads CASNRDRVNTGELFF. The CDR3 bases are TGTGCCAGCAACCGAGACAGGGTTAATACCGGGGAGCTGTTTTTT. This chain links TRBV7-6 with TRBJ2-2, with 7 bases aligning to TRBD1. V lost 7 bases to trimming and J lost 5 bases; unmatched junction nucleotides: 10. Germline values: CDR1 SGHVS, CDR2 FNYEAQ. The CDR3 runs to 15 residues.

A word on this clonotype: The CDR3 does not close with the conserved phenylalanine or tryptophan, likely indicating a read error. The chain carries TRBV5-6 and TRBJ2-7, with D possibly being TRBD2 (6 bases). Germline loops: CDR1 SGHDT, CDR2 YYEEEE. The CDR3 has 14 amino acids. CDR3 loop: CANSGLGLPYEQYY. DNA of the CDR3: TGTGCCAACAGCGGACTGGGACTTCCATACGAGCAGTACTAC.

As regards this clonotype: Because it lacks the conserved phenylalanine or tryptophan at the end, this CDR3 is likely a read error. The chain has TRBV6-2 or TRBV6-3 and TRBJ2-1; the match to TRBD2 covers 8 bases. The CDR3 is 15 residues long. Per germline, CDR1 MNHEY and CDR2 SVGEGT. In nucleotides, the CDR3 is TGTGCTAGCAGTGCGGGACTAGGCAATACCAATGAGCAGTTCCTC. Protein sequence: CASSAGLGNTNEQFL.

For this clonotype: No conserved phenylalanine or tryptophan is present at the end of the CDR3, so a read error is the likely explanation. The J gene is TRBJ2-5, the V gene TRBV7-9, with D possibly being TRBD2 (6 bases). Between the trimmed V and J ends, which lost 5 bases and 2 bases, there was a span of 15 bases. Germline V gene data show CDR1 as SEHNR and CDR2 as FQNEAQ (reference sequence). The CDR3 is 15 amino acids. The CDR3 nucleotides are TGTGCCAGCAGCCCAAGCGGGTTAGAACAAGAGACCCAGTACCTC. It translates to CASSPSGLEQETQYL.

This clonotype came up a few times. A much larger clone sits a single nucleotide away, making a read error possible. The CDR3 sequence is CASSQDFQGRAQYF. The CDR3 region has the DNA TGCGCCAGCAGCCAGGACTTCCAGGGTCGGGCCCAGTACTTC. The chain links TRBV5-1 to TRBJ2-5; TRBD1 or TRBD2 may be the D gene (5 bases each). The CDR3 is 14 residues long. CDR1 and CDR2 (germline): SGHRS, YFSETQ. The V and J ends lost 4 bases and 9 bases respectively, with 19 bases between them.

Comment on this clonotype: A read error may produce the germline difference seen at one junction end. V and J are TRBV7-8 and TRBJ2-1, with a possible D match to TRBD2 (6 bases). CDR1 is SGHVS, CDR2 FQNEAQ, per germline. This CDR3 has 15 residues. The CDR3 region is CTSAGGSGGYNEQFF. CDR3 nucleotides: TGTACCAGCGCCGGAGGTAGCGGAGGGTACAATGAGCAGTTCTTC.

As for this clonotype: The CDR3 does not close with the conserved phenylalanine or tryptophan, likely indicating a read error. This chain connects TRBV29-1 to TRBJ1-1; no definite D call. The CDR3 runs to 12 residues. Looked up from germline, CDR1 is SQVTM and CDR2 is ANQGSEA. Trimming left V 8 bases short and J 6 bases short, with 16 bases between. CDR3 coding DNA: TGCAGCATTATGGCGGAGAGGCCTGAAGCTTTCATT. Protein sequence: CSIMAERPEAFI.

This clonotype was observed a few times. The V and J genes are TRBV29-1 and TRBJ2-7; a possible D gene is TRBD2 (5 bases). CDR1 and CDR2 (germline): SQVTM, ANQGSEA. The CDR3 has 14 amino acids. CDR3 sequence (DNA): TGCAACGTCAGCGGAATGGCCGGCGATGGGATGCAGTACTTC. Amino acids: CNVSGMAGDGMQYF.

The sample holds many counts of this clonotype. The chain employs TRBV5-1 and TRBJ1-5, with D maybe TRBD1 (5 bases). Trimming stripped 0 bases from V and 7 bases from J, with 14 bases between. Germline values: CDR1 SGHRS, CDR2 YFSETQ. The CDR3 contains 15 residues. The CDR3: CASSLGVGGGQPQHF. DNA for the CDR3: TGCGCCAGCAGCTTGGGAGTGGGGGGAGGCCAGCCCCAGCATTTT.

This clonotype was counted between two and nine times. The germline gene is not matched at one end of the junction; a read error may be the cause. The J gene is TRBJ2-7, the V gene TRBV10-3; D is uncertain. The CDR3 runs to 12 residues. The germline CDR1 and CDR2 sequences are ENHRY and SYGVKD. As DNA, the CDR3 is TGTGCCATCGGGGATATGACCTATGAGCAGTACTTC. Amino acid sequence: CAIGDMTYEQYF.

This clonotype showed up just once. A read error is likely, as this CDR3 ends without the conserved phenylalanine or tryptophan. V gene TRBV6-5 combines with J gene TRBJ1-2, with D possibly TRBD1 on 6 matching bases. The CDR3 covers 14 residues. Per the germline V gene, CDR1 is MNHEY and CDR2 is SVGAGI. V lost 0 bases and J 5 bases, leaving 10 bases between the germline ends. CDR3 bases: TGTGCCAGCAGTTACTCGGGACATGAGTATGGCTACACCATC. It yields the protein CASSYSGHEYGYTI.

In regard to this clonotype: This may come from a read error, since a much larger clone is one base off. This chain joins TRBV20-1 and TRBJ1-6, with D tentatively TRBD1 (5 bases). Germline lookup yields CDR1 DFQATT and CDR2 SNEGSKA (reference sequence). The CDR3 spans 14 residues. CDR3 sequence (DNA): TGCAGTGCTAGGTCCGTCAGGGTTAATTCACCCATCCACTTT. It encodes CSARSVRVNSPIHF.